The 10 T cell receptor beta chains below were found in one sample sequenced in a study of blood T cell repertoires in COVID-19. Data came from immunoSEQ multiplex PCR; TCRdb stores just in-frame clones and leaves some out. Among 200,000 to 250,000 clones listed, approximately 81% were seen once. Source material: peripheral blood. The receptor set was obtained from a woman aged 80 or over with acute or convalescent COVID-19.

The J gene is TRBJ1-5, the V gene TRBV24-1; D ambiguous. Trimming took 8 bases from V and 1 from J, leaving 14 bases between them. Germline CDR1 KGHDR, CDR2 SFDVKD. CDR3 length equals 15 residues. This CDR3 is CATIIAVGSNQPQHF. CDR3 coding DNA: TGTGCCACCATAATCGCGGTTGGGAGCAATCAGCCCCAGCATTTT.

The V call is TRBV6-5, the J call TRBJ2-4, with D perhaps matching TRBD1 (6 bases). Germline CDR1 MNHEY, CDR2 SVGAGI. The CDR3 is 13 amino acids. With 7 bases removed from V and 4 bases from J, the gap between germline ends came to 11 bases. Written as DNA, the CDR3 is TGTGCCAGCACCCCCCAGGGGAAAAACATTCAGTACTTC. Translating gives CASTPQGKNIQYF.

This clone was recorded only once. The gene calls are TRBV6-5 and TRBJ1-3; a possible D gene is TRBD1 (5 bases). The CDR3 length is 14 residues. The V end lost 6 bases, the J end lost 2 bases, and 11 bases lay between the germline ends. Germline V gene data show CDR1 as MNHEY and CDR2 as SVGAGI. CDR3 sequence: CASRVQETGNTIYF. For the CDR3, the DNA is TGTGCCAGCAGGGTACAGGAAACTGGAAACACCATATATTTT.

The chain joins TRBV3-1 (or the pseudogene TRBV3-2) to TRBJ2-3; 15 positions match TRBD2. The V gene's germline CDR1 is LGHDT and CDR2 YNNKEL (reference sequence). The ends lost 4 bases at V and 6 bases at J; junction bases unmatched: 8. CDR3 length: 17 residues. In DNA form, the CDR3 reads TGTGCCAGCAGCCCCAGGACTAGCGGGGGGGCAGTTGATACGCAGTATTTT. It is translated as CASSPRTSGGAVDTQYF.

The chain joins TRBV19 to TRBJ2-3, with D possibly matching TRBD2 (6 bases). CDR1 and CDR2 from the germline V gene are LNHDA and SQIVND (reference sequence). The CDR3 loop spans 17 amino acids. Trimming removed 5 bases at V and 0 bases at J, with 18 bases between. The CDR3, as DNA: TGTGCCAGTAGTTCCCAGGGTTGGGGGGAGAGCACAGATACGCAGTATTTT. It translates to CASSSQGWGESTDTQYF.

The chain links TRBV30 to TRBJ1-6; no clear D. The V and J ends lost 4 bases and 7 bases respectively, with 14 bases between them. This CDR3 spans 14 amino acids. The germline gives CDR1 GTSNPN, CDR2 SVGIG (reference sequence). The CDR3 region is CAWTPGRRNSPLHF. DNA for the CDR3: TGTGCCTGGACCCCCGGGAGGAGGAATTCACCCCTCCACTTT.

The chain has TRBV6-5 and TRBJ1-1; 9 positions match TRBD1. After removal of 7 bases from V and 4 bases from J, the junction contained 4 bases not matched to a gene. The germline CDR1 and CDR2 sequences are MNHEY and SVGAGI. CDR3 length: 13 amino acids. DNA of the CDR3: TGTGCCAGCATCCGACAGGGGGGCACTGAAGCTTTCTTT. Translating gives CASIRQGGTEAFF.

The genes are TRBV20-1 and TRBJ2-3; a possible D gene is TRBD2 (6 bases). CDR3 size: 15 residues. In germline, CDR1 is DFQATT, CDR2 SNEGSKA (reference sequence). The V gene lost 3 bases and the J gene lost 4 bases, with 17 bases spanning the gap. The CDR3: CSASRGNGGSDTQYF. For the CDR3, the DNA is TGCAGTGCTAGTAGAGGGAACGGAGGGTCAGATACGCAGTATTTT.

The chain links TRBV14 to TRBJ1-1; D ambiguous. Germline CDR1 and CDR2: SGHDN and FVKESK. The CDR3 spans 13 residues. The V gene lost 1 base and the J gene lost 8 bases, with 11 bases spanning the gap. This CDR3 reads CASSQVEGGEAFF. CDR3 sequence (DNA): TGTGCCAGCAGCCAAGTAGAAGGAGGGGAAGCTTTCTTT.

V and J are TRBV29-1 and TRBJ1-2; the match to TRBD1 covers 8 bases. J lost 0 bases, V lost 4 bases, and 7 bases had no gene match. There are 15 residues in the CDR3. Germline CDR1 and CDR2: SQVTM and ANQGSEA. This CDR3 reads CSVGDRGKANYGYTF. In DNA form, the CDR3 reads TGCAGCGTTGGAGACAGGGGTAAAGCTAACTATGGCTACACCTTC.